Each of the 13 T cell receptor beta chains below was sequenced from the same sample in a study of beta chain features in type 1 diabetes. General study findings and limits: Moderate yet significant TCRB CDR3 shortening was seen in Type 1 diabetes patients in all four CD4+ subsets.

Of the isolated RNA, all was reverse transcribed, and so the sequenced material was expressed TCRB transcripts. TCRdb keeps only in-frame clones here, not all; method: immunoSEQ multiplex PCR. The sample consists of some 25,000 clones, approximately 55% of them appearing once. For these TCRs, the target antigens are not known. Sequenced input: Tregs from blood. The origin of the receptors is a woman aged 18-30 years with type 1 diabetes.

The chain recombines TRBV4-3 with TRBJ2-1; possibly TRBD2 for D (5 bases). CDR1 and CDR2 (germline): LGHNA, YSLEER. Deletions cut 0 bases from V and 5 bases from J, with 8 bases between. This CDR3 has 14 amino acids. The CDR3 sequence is CASSQDRTDNEQFF. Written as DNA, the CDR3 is TGCGCCAGCAGCCAAGATAGGACTGACAATGAGCAGTTCTTC.

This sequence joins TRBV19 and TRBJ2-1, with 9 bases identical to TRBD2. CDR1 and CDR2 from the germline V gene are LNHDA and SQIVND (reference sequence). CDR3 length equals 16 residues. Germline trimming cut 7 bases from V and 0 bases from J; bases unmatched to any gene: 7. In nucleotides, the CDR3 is TGTGCCAGTATCCCCCGTAGCGGGAGCTCCTACAATGAGCAGTTCTTC. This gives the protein CASIPRSGSSYNEQFF.

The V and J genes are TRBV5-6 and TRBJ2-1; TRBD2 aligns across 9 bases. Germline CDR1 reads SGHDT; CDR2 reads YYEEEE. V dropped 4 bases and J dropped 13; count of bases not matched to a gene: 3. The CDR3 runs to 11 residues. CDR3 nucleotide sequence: TGTGCCAGCAGCCGGACTAGCGCACAGTTCTTC. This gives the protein CASSRTSAQFF. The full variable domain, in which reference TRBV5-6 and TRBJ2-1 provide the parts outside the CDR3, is DAGVTQSPTHLIKTRGQQVTLRCSPKSGHDTVSWYQQALGQGPQFIFQYYEEEERQRGNFPDRFSGHQFPNYSSELNVNALLLGDSALYLCASSRTSAQFFGPGTRLTVL.

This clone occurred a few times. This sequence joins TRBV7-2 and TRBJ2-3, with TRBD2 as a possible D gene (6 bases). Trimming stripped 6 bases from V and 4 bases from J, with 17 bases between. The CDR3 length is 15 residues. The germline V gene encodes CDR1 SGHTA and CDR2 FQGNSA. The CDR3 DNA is TGTGCCAGCAGTCCCTCCATTACGGGGGCAGATACGCAGTATTTT. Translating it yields CASSPSITGADTQYF.

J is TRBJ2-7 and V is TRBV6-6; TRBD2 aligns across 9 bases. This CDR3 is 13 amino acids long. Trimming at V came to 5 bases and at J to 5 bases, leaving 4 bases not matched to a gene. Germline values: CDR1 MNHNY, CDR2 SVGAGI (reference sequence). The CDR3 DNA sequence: TGTGCCAGCAGTCCGACTAGCGGAGACGAGCAGTACGTC. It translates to CASSPTSGDEQYV.

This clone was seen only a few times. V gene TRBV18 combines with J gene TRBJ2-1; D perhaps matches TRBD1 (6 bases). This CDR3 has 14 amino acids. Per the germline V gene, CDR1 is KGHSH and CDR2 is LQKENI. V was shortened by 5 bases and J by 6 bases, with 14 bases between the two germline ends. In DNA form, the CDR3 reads TGTGCCAGCTCATCCTCAGGGGCCGGCAATGAGCAGTTCTTC. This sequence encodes CASSSSGAGNEQFF. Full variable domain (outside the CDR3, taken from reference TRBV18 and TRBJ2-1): NAGVMQNPRHLVRRRGQEARLRCSPMKGHSHVYWYRQLPEEGLKFMVYLQKENIIDESGMPKERFSAEFPKEGPSILRIQQVVRGDSAAYFCASSSSGAGNEQFFGPGTRLTVL.

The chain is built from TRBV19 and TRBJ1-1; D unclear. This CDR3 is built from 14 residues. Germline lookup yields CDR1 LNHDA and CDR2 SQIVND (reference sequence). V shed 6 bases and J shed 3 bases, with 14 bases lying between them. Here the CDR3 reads CASSRTRTDTEAFF. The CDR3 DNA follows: TGTGCCAGTAGCCGTACCCGTACGGACACTGAAGCTTTCTTT.

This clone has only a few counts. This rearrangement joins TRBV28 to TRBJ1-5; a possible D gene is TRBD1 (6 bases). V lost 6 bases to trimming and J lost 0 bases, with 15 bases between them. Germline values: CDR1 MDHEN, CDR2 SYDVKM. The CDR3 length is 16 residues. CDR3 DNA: TGTGCCAGCAGCTCCGGGGGGGCTAATAGCAATCAGCCCCAGCATTTT. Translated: CASSSGGANSNQPQHF.

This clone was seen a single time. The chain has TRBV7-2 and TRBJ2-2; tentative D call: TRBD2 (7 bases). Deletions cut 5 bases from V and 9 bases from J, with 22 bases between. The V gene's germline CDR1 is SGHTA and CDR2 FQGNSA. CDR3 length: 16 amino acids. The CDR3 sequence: CASSLRAGDTIRELFF. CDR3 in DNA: TGTGCCAGCAGCCTCAGGGCGGGGGACACCATCAGGGAGCTGTTTTTT.

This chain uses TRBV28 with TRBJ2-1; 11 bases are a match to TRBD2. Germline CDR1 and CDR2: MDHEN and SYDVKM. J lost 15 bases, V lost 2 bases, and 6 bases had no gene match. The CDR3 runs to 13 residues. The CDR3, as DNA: TGTGCCAGCAGTTTAAAGACTAGCGGGATACGGTTCTTC. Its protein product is CASSLKTSGIRFF.

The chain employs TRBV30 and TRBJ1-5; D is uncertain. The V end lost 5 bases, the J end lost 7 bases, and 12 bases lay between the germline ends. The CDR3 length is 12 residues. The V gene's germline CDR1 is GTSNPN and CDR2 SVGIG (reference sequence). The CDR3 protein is CAWGAPGQPQHF. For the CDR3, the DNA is TGTGCCTGGGGAGCCCCGGGGCAGCCCCAGCATTTT.

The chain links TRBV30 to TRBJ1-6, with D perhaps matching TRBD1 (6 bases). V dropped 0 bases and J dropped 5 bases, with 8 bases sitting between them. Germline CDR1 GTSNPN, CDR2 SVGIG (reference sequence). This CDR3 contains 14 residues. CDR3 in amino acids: CAWSVDSNNSPLHF. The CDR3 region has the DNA TGTGCCTGGAGTGTGGACAGCAATAATTCACCCCTCCACTTT.

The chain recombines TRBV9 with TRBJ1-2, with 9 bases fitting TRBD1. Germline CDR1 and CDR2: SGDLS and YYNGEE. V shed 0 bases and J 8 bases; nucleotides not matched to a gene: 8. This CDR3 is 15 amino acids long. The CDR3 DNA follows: TGTGCCAGCAGCGTAGCTACCGGGACAGGGTACGGCTACACCTTC. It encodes CASSVATGTGYGYTF.